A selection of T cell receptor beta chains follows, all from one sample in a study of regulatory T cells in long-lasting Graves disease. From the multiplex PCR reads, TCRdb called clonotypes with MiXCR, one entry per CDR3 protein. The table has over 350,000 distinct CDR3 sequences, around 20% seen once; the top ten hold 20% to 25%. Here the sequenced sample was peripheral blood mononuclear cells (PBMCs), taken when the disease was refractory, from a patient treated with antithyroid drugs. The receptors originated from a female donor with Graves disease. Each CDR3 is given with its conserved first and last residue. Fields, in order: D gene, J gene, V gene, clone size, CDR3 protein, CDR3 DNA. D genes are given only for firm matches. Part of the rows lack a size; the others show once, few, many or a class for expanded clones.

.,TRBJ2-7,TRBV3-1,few,CASSQSSGRSYEQYF,TGTGCCAGCAGCCAAAGTTCAGGGAGAAGCTACGAGCAGTACTTC
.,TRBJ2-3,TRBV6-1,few,CASSQWRADTQYF,TGTGCCAGCAGTCAATGGCGGGCAGATACGCAGTATTTT
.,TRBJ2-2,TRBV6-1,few,CASSPPVHTGELFF,TGTGCCAGCAGTCCTCCGGTACACACCGGGGAGCTGTTTTTT
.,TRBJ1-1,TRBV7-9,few,CASSTTGHKNTEAFF,TGTGCCAGCAGCACGACGGGACACAAGAACACTGAAGCTTTCTTT
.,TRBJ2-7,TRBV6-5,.,CASSYGSTLEQYF,TGTGCCAGCAGTTACGGTTCGACTCTCGAGCAGTACTTC
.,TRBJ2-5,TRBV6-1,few,CASSESGGPGETQYF,TGTGCCAGCAGTGAATCGGGCGGTCCGGGGGAGACCCAGTACTTC
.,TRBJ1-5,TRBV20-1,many,CSASREGRNQPQHF,TGCAGTGCTAGTCGGGAGGGTCGCAATCAGCCCCAGCATTTT
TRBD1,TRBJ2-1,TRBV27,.,CASSFGTGISNNEQFF,TGTGCCAGCAGTTTCGGGACAGGTATTTCTAACAATGAGCAGTTCTTC
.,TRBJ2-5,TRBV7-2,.,CASSLDGQYGYTFGSGTQSF,.
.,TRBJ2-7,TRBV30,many,CAWTETYEQYF,TGTGCCTGGACGGAGACCTACGAGCAGTACTTC
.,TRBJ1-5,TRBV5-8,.,CASSLRFSGNQPQHF,TGTGCCAGCAGCTTGAGGTTTTCGGGGAATCAGCCCCAGCATTTT
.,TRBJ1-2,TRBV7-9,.,CASYGAEAGGYTF,TGTGCCAGTTACGGGGCGGAGGCCGGTGGCTACACCTTC
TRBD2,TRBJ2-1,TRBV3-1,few,CASSPVSGLDNEQFF,TGTGCCAGCAGCCCCGTATCCGGACTAGACAATGAGCAGTTCTTC
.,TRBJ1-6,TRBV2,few,CTSSEVEEGNSPLHF,TGTACCAGCAGTGAGGTGGAGGAGGGAAATTCACCCCTCCACTTT
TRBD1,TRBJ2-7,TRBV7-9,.,CASSPTGVLGEQYF,TGTGCCAGCAGCCCGACAGGGGTACTGGGCGAGCAGTACTTC
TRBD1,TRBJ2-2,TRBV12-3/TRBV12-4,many,CASSPTGGNTGELFF,TGTGCCAGCAGTCCAACAGGGGGCAACACCGGGGAGCTGTTTTTT
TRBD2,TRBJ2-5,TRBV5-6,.,CASSKSGRAQETQYF,TGTGCCAGCAGCAAAAGCGGGAGGGCACAAGAGACCCAGTACTTC